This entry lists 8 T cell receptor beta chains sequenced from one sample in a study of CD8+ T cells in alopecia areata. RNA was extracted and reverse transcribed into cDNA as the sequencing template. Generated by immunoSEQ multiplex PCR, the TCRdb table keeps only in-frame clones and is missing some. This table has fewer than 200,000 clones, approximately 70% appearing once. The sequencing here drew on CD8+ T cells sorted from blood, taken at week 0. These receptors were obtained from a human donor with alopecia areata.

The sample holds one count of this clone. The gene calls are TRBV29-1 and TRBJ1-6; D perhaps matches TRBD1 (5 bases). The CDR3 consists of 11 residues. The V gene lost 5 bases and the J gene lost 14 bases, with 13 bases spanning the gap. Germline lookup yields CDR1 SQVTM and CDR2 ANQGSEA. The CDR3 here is CSVTWGKTLHF. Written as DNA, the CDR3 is TGCAGCGTTACCTGGGGCAAAACCCTCCACTTT.

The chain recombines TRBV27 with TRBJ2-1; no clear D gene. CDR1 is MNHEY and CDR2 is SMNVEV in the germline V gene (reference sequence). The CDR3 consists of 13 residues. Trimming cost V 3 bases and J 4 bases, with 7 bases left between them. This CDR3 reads CASSFGLYNEQFF. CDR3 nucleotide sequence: TGTGCCAGCAGTTTTGGGCTATACAATGAGCAGTTCTTC.

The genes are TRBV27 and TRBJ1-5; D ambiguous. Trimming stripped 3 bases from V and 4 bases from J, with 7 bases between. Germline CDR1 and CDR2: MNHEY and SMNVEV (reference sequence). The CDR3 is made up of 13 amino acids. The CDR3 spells CASSLWPNQPQHF. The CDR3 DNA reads TGTGCCAGCAGTTTGTGGCCAAATCAGCCCCAGCATTTT.

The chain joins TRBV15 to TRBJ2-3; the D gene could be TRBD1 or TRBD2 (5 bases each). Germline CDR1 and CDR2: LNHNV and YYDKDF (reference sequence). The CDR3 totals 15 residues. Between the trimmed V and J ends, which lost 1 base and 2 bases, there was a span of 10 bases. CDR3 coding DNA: TGTGCCACCAGCAGAGGACGGGACCCCACAGATACGCAGTATTTT. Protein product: CATSRGRDPTDTQYF. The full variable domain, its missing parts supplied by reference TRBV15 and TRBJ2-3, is DAMVIQNPRYQVTQFGKPVTLSCSQTLNHNVMYWYQQKSSQAPKLLFHYYDKDFNNEADTPDNFQSRRPNTSFCFLDIRSPGLGDTAMYLCATSRGRDPTDTQYFGPGTRLTVL.

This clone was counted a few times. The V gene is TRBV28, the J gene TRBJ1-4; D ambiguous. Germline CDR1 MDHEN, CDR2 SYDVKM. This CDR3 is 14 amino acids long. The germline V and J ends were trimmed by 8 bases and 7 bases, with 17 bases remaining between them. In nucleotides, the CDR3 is TGTGCCAGCGCTTTCCCTAAACGGGGTGAAAAACTGTTTTTT. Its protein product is CASAFPKRGEKLFF.

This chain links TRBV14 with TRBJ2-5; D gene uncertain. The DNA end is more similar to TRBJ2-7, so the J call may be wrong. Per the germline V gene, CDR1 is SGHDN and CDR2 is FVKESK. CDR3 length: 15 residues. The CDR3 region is CASSQDWGRVSEQYF. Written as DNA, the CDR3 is TGTGCCAGCAGCCAAGATTGGGGTAGGGTTTCCGAGCAGTACTTC.

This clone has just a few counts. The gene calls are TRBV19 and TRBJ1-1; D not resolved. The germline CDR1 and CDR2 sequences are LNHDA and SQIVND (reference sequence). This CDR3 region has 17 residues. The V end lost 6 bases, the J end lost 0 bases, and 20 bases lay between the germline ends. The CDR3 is CASRFSGRTTMNTEAFF. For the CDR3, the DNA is TGTGCCAGTAGGTTTTCAGGACGTACGACTATGAACACTGAAGCTTTCTTT.

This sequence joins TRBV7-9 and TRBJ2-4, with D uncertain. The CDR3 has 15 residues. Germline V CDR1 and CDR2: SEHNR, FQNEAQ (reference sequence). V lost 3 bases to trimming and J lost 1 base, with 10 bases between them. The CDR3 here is CASSFSEMAKNIQYF. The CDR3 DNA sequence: TGTGCCAGCAGCTTTTCAGAGATGGCCAAAAACATTCAGTACTTC.